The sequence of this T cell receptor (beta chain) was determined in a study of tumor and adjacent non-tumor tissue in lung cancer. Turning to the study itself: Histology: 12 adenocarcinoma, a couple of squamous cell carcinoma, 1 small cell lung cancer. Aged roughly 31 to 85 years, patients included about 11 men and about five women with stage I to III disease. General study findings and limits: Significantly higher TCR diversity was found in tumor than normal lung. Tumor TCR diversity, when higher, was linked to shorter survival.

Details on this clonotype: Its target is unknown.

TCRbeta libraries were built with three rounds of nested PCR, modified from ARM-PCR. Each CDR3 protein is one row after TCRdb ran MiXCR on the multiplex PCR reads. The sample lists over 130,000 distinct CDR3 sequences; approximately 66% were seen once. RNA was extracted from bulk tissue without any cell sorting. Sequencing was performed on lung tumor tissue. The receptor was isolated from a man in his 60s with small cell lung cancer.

CDR3 bases: TGTGCCAGCAGACCGGGGAGCCGGGACATGGAGACCCAGTACTTC. Its protein is CASRPGSRDMETQYF. The J gene is TRBJ2-5, the V gene TRBV12-3 or TRBV12-4; maybe TRBD1 (6 bases). Trimming removed 6 bases from V and 5 bases from J, with 19 bases in between. This CDR3 spans 15 amino acids.